This T cell receptor beta chain originates from a study of Ad26.COV2.S vaccination and SARS-CoV-2 variants. Treatment of the sample: about 20 received Ad26.COV2.S at low or high dose, single or two shots; about 5 received placebo; per-sample allocation not given. Repertoires come from day 63 after the first vaccine or placebo injection. This adult donor, from Boston, was 18-55 years old. What was given as vaccine was an Ad26 vector encoding Wuhan-strain SARS-CoV-2 spike. Worth noting for this clone: Its matching antigen is unknown.

Findings and limits, study-wide: Substantial post-vaccination breadth of spike-specific CD8+ and CD4+ T cell responses was reported.

Clones were read by immunoSEQ multiplex PCR, and TCRdb kept only the in-frame ones, dropping some. This table holds a few hundred thousand clones, 92% found once. The CDR3 runs to 14 residues. The V end was cut by 6 bases, the J end by 2 bases, with 12 bases between. The germline V gene has CDR1 SGHTA and CDR2 FQGNSA. The clonotype was recovered from a person aged 18-65 years who received the Ad26.COV2.S COVID-19 vaccine or a placebo. The source was peripheral blood, collected in a trial of Ad26.COV2.S vaccine versus placebo. The chain employs TRBV7-2 and TRBJ2-3; tentative D call: TRBD2 (6 bases). The CDR3 region is CASRMGLFTDTQYF. The DNA of the CDR3 is TGTGCCAGCAGAATGGGACTCTTCACAGATACGCAGTATTTT.